The 18 T cell receptor beta chains below were found in one sample sequenced in a study of cytomegalovirus exposure and HLA in healthy donors. PCR was performed using 60 Vbeta and 13 Jbeta primers. Assay used: immunoSEQ multiplex PCR; TCRdb lists only in-frame clones, some missing. The sample totals tens of thousands of clones. The sample comprised PBMCs. These receptors all come from a woman aged 18-30 years in good health and CMV-seronegative.

This clone counts as medium-sized by frequency. V usage is TRBV4-1 and J usage is TRBJ2-1, with D hard to call. V lost 0 bases and J lost 9, with 21 bases in between. The germline CDR1 and CDR2 sequences are MGHRA and YSYEKL. The CDR3 spans 17 residues. This CDR3 is CASSQELAERLALEQFF. The CDR3 nucleotides are TGCGCCAGCAGCCAAGAGCTTGCGGAAAGATTGGCCCTTGAGCAGTTCTTC.

V gene TRBV29-1 combines with J gene TRBJ2-7, with a possible D match to TRBD1 (5 bases). The germline CDR1 and CDR2 sequences are SQVTM and ANQGSEA. V lost 3 bases, J lost 4 bases, and 19 bases lay in between. The CDR3 spans 15 residues. DNA for the CDR3: TGCAGCGTTGACCTCGGTGACAGCAGGACGTACGAGCAGTACTTC. This codes for CSVDLGDSRTYEQYF.

The rearrangement links TRBV30 to TRBJ1-1; D gene uncertain. Germline assignment: CDR1 GTSNPN and CDR2 SVGIG (reference sequence). Trimming took off 0 bases at V and 6 bases at J, with 11 bases between the two ends. This CDR3 contains 13 residues. The CDR3 reads CAWSVLVGAEAFF. The CDR3 DNA is TGTGCCTGGAGTGTCTTAGTGGGCGCTGAAGCTTTCTTT.

This chain uses TRBV9 with TRBJ1-2; unclear D gene. CDR1 and CDR2 (germline): SGDLS, YYNGEE. This CDR3 is built from 13 residues. The germline V and J ends were trimmed by 2 bases and 6 bases, with 11 bases remaining between them. CDR3 nucleotides: TGTGCCAGCAGCGTCCTTAAAGAGCATGGCTACACCTTC. It specifies CASSVLKEHGYTF.

CDR3 loop: CASSPEGPQGGNTIYF. The CDR3 bases are TGTGCCAGCAGCCCAGAGGGGCCTCAGGGGGGAAACACCATATATTTT. V gene TRBV9 combines with J gene TRBJ1-3; maybe TRBD1 (6 bases). CDR3 length: 16 residues. Germline assignment: CDR1 SGDLS and CDR2 YYNGEE. V gave up 4 bases and J gave up 4 bases, with 18 bases separating them. The full variable domain, in which reference TRBV9 and TRBJ1-3 provide the parts outside the CDR3, is DSGVTQTPKHLITATGQRVTLRCSPRSGDLSVYWYQQSLDQGLQFLIQYYNGEERAKGNILERFSAQQFPDLHSELNLSSLELGDSALYFCASSPEGPQGGNTIYFGEGSWLTVV.

This chain links TRBV28 with TRBJ2-1, with TRBD2 matching 9 bases. V shed 5 bases, J shed 6 bases, and the junction held 5 bases outside the gene matches. CDR3 length: 14 amino acids. Germline V CDR1 and CDR2: MDHEN, SYDVKM. This chain's CDR3 is CASSPGTSLNEQFF. As DNA, the CDR3 is TGTGCCAGCAGTCCCGGGACTAGCCTCAATGAGCAGTTCTTC.

The chain links TRBV30 to TRBJ2-2; tentative D call: TRBD1 (6 bases). This CDR3 is 14 amino acids long. Deletions cut 4 bases from V and 5 bases from J, with 14 bases between. Germline V gene lookup returns CDR1 GTSNPN and CDR2 SVGIG (reference sequence). CDR3 residues: CAWNRGMGTGELFF. CDR3 nucleotides: TGTGCCTGGAATAGGGGGATGGGAACCGGGGAGCTGTTTTTT.

This rearrangement joins TRBV9 to TRBJ2-1, with D maybe TRBD1 (5 bases). Trimming removed 3 bases from V and 2 bases from J, with 18 bases in between. CDR1 is SGDLS and CDR2 is YYNGEE in the germline V gene. The CDR3 is 17 amino acids. The CDR3 DNA sequence: TGTGCCAGCAGCGACCCTATCCAGGGCCTCGCCTACAATGAGCAGTTCTTC. Translating it yields CASSDPIQGLAYNEQFF.

The rearrangement uses TRBV29-1 and TRBJ1-1, with a possible D match to TRBD1 (6 bases). The CDR3 covers 14 residues. Trimming pared 7 bases from V and 1 base from J, leaving 16 bases between. Germline loops: CDR1 SQVTM, CDR2 ANQGSEA. The CDR3 here is CSGVAQGWNTEAFF. For the CDR3, the DNA is TGCAGCGGTGTTGCCCAGGGGTGGAACACTGAAGCTTTCTTT.

The chain links TRBV15 to TRBJ2-7; D unresolved. CDR1 and CDR2 from the germline V gene are LNHNV and YYDKDF (reference sequence). The CDR3 loop spans 13 amino acids. Trimming removed 0 bases at V and 5 bases at J, with 8 bases between. CDR3 sequence: CATSRDLPHEQYF. In DNA, the CDR3 is TGTGCCACCAGCAGAGATCTCCCTCACGAGCAGTACTTC.

This rearrangement joins TRBV2 to TRBJ1-2; D is possibly TRBD1 (6 bases). CDR1 and CDR2 from the germline V gene are SNHLY and FYNNEI. The germline V and J ends were trimmed by 3 bases and 8 bases, with 19 bases remaining between them. This CDR3 contains 15 residues. This chain's CDR3 is CASSEGRGFASGYTF. CDR3 DNA: TGTGCCAGCAGTGAGGGCAGGGGATTCGCTAGCGGCTACACCTTC.

This rearrangement joins TRBV2 to TRBJ2-2; 7 bases line up with TRBD1. Germline assignment: CDR1 SNHLY and CDR2 FYNNEI. CDR3 length: 15 amino acids. Germline trimming cut 6 bases from V and 6 bases from J; bases unmatched to any gene: 10. The CDR3 here is CASRVQGQIAGELFF. CDR3 nucleotides: TGTGCCAGCAGAGTACAGGGGCAAATAGCCGGGGAGCTGTTTTTT.

The V call is TRBV29-1, the J call TRBJ1-2; D gene uncertain. With 6 bases removed from V and 8 bases from J, the gap between germline ends came to 16 bases. The CDR3 length is 12 residues. CDR1 and CDR2 from the germline V gene are SQVTM and ANQGSEA. CDR3 sequence reads: CSVDSITKGYTF. Here the CDR3 DNA reads TGCAGCGTGGACTCTATTACCAAGGGCTACACCTTC.

The gene calls are TRBV19 and TRBJ2-3; 7 bases fit TRBD2. Germline-derived CDR1 and CDR2 are LNHDA and SQIVND (reference sequence). Germline trimming cut 3 bases from V and 6 bases from J; bases unmatched to any gene: 12. CDR3 length equals 16 residues. CDR3 DNA sequence: TGTGCCAGTAGTATTAGAGCGCGGGAGTGGGGGGATACGCAGTATTTT. Protein sequence: CASSIRAREWGDTQYF.

V and J are TRBV9 and TRBJ2-3, with 11 bases identical to TRBD2. This CDR3 spans 16 amino acids. Trimming at V came to 4 bases and at J to 3 bases, leaving 7 bases not matched to a gene. Germline loops: CDR1 SGDLS, CDR2 YYNGEE. CDR3 sequence: CASSLEASGRTDTQYF. The CDR3 DNA reads TGTGCCAGCAGCCTAGAAGCTAGCGGGAGGACAGATACGCAGTATTTT.

The chain is built from TRBV15 and TRBJ2-1; 7 nucleotides match TRBD1. The V segment lost 0 bases and the J segment 15 bases; nucleotides outside the gene matches: 5. This CDR3 region has 12 residues. From germline, CDR1 is LNHNV and CDR2 YYDKDF (reference sequence). The CDR3 sequence is CATSRDTGVRFF. DNA of the CDR3: TGTGCCACCAGCAGAGATACAGGGGTACGGTTCTTC.

The chain carries TRBV19 and TRBJ2-7; 8 bases line up with TRBD1. Germline V gene lookup returns CDR1 LNHDA and CDR2 SQIVND (reference sequence). J gave up 4 bases and V 6 bases, and 5 bases lay outside the gene matches. The CDR3 spans 13 residues. The CDR3 DNA is TGTGCCAGTAGGAATACAGGGGGGTACGAGCAGTACTTC. Its protein product is CASRNTGGYEQYF.

The rearrangement links TRBV6-5 to TRBJ1-2, with D perhaps matching TRBD1 (6 bases). The CDR3 totals 14 residues. In germline, CDR1 is MNHEY, CDR2 SVGAGI. The V gene lost 5 bases and the J gene lost 4 bases, with 14 bases spanning the gap. Here the CDR3 DNA reads TGTGCCAGCAGTGATTCGGACAGTGCCTATGGCTACACCTTC. Its protein is CASSDSDSAYGYTF.